The next 22 T cell receptor beta chains were all read from a single sample in a study of brain T cells in children with intractable seizures. The protocol was immunoSEQ multiplex PCR, while the TCRdb copy is restricted to in-frame clones and leaves out a portion. This table holds under 150,000 clones, roughly 94% found once. Sequencing was performed on peripheral blood, taken at surgery. The receptors shown here come from a boy younger than two with hemimegalencephaly and intractable seizures.

The rearrangement joins TRBV6-4 to TRBJ2-3; D is ambiguous. Trimming pared 3 bases from V and 6 bases from J, leaving 13 bases between. Germline lookup yields CDR1 MRHNA and CDR2 SNTAGT. The CDR3 length is 14 residues. CDR3 in DNA: TGTGCCAGCAGTGAATCCCACTCCAGGGATACGCAGTATTTT. This translates into CASSESHSRDTQYF.

CDR3 in DNA: TGTGCCAGCAGTGAGACAGGGTTGGGCCCCTACGAGCAGTACTTC. Its translation is CASSETGLGPYEQYF. The genes are TRBV6-1 and TRBJ2-7, with 7 nucleotides matching TRBD1. J lost 2 bases, V lost 3 bases, and 7 bases had no gene match. The CDR3 has 15 amino acids. Germline values: CDR1 MNHNS, CDR2 SASEGT.

This rearrangement joins TRBV28 to TRBJ2-7, with 8 bases identical to TRBD1. Germline V gives CDR1 MDHEN, CDR2 SYDVKM. The V segment lost 1 base and the J segment 6 bases; nucleotides outside the gene matches: 8. CDR3 size: 15 residues. The CDR3 here is CASSLFGDRGPEQYF. In nucleotides, the CDR3 is TGTGCCAGCAGTTTATTCGGCGACAGGGGCCCCGAGCAGTACTTC. Filled out from reference TRBV28 and TRBJ2-7, the complete variable domain reads DVKVTQSSRYLVKRTGEKVFLECVQDMDHENMFWYRQDPGLGLRLIYFSYDVKMKEKGDIPEGYSVSREKKERFSLILESASTNQTSMYLCASSLFGDRGPEQYFGPGTRLTVT.

CDR3 protein: CASSEEKGTGGEQFF. In DNA form, the CDR3 reads TGTGCCAGCAGTGAAGAAAAGGGGACAGGCGGTGAGCAGTTCTTC. The chain combines TRBV6-1 with TRBJ2-1; 8 positions agree with TRBD1. The length of the CDR3 is 15 residues. J gave up 9 bases and V 1 base, and 8 bases lay outside the gene matches. Per the germline V gene, CDR1 is MNHNS and CDR2 is SASEGT.

The chain employs TRBV19 and TRBJ1-5, with D unresolved. CDR1 is LNHDA and CDR2 is SQIVND in the germline V gene (reference sequence). Trimming cost V 3 bases and J 3 bases, with 12 bases left between them. CDR3 length equals 15 residues. Written as DNA, the CDR3 is TGTGCCAGTAGTATGGATGGCACCTCCAATCAGCCCCAGCATTTT. As protein: CASSMDGTSNQPQHF. Based on the CDR3 plus reference TRBV19 and TRBJ1-5, the full variable domain is DGGITQSPKYLFRKEGQNVTLSCEQNLNHDAMYWYRQDPGQGLRLIYYSQIVNDFQKGDIAEGYSVSREKKESFPLTVTSAQKNPTAFYLCASSMDGTSNQPQHFGDGTRLSIL.

The chain uses TRBV5-1 and TRBJ2-5; D is perhaps TRBD2 (5 bases). The CDR3 is 15 amino acids. Between the trimmed V and J ends, which lost 1 base and 2 bases, there was a span of 12 bases. Germline lookup yields CDR1 SGHRS and CDR2 YFSETQ. In nucleotides, the CDR3 is TGCGCCAGCAGCTTGACCCCCGAGGGTCAAGAGACCCAGTACTTC. This translates into CASSLTPEGQETQYF.

The chain recombines TRBV18 with TRBJ2-1, with 8 bases aligning to TRBD2. CDR1 KGHSH and CDR2 LQKENI come from the germline V gene. V trimming: 3 bases; J trimming: 8 bases; junction bases outside the gene matches: 18. CDR3 length: 18 residues. CDR3 region: CASSPEEAVAGLSYEQFF. For the CDR3, the DNA is TGTGCCAGCTCACCGGAGGAGGCAGTAGCGGGATTATCGTATGAGCAGTTCTTC.

This clone is a singleton in its sample. The chain uses TRBV3-1 (or the pseudogene TRBV3-2) and TRBJ2-1; 7 positions agree with TRBD2. Per the germline V gene, CDR1 is LGHDT and CDR2 is YNNKEL (reference sequence). There are 16 residues in the CDR3. Losses at the gene ends were 6 bases for V and 8 bases for J; bases not matched to a gene: 16. CDR3 sequence: CASSTPPGGLEDEQFF. The CDR3 coding sequence is TGTGCCAGCAGTACCCCGCCGGGAGGTTTGGAGGATGAGCAGTTCTTC.

The CDR3 region has the DNA TGTGCCAGCGGGGCGGGAGACACAGATACGCAGTATTTT. It is translated as CASGAGDTDTQYF. The chain links TRBV9 to TRBJ2-3, with 7 bases matching TRBD2. The junction had 4 bases not matched to a gene; V was cut back by 7 bases and J by 2 bases. This CDR3 has 13 amino acids. CDR1 is SGDLS and CDR2 is YYNGEE in the germline V gene. Complete variable domain (other parts from reference TRBV9 and TRBJ2-3): DSGVTQTPKHLITATGQRVTLRCSPRSGDLSVYWYQQSLDQGLQFLIQYYNGEERAKGNILERFSAQQFPDLHSELNLSSLELGDSALYFCASGAGDTDTQYFGPGTRLTVL.

Points on this clone: Other nucleotide sequences from this sample produce the same CDR3. V usage is TRBV19 and J usage is TRBJ2-1; D is undetermined. In germline, CDR1 is LNHDA, CDR2 SQIVND (reference sequence). The CDR3 totals 12 residues. The V end lost 3 bases, the J end lost 2 bases, and 2 bases lay between the germline ends. The CDR3 region has the DNA TGTGCCAGTAGTATCCCCTACAATGAGCAGTTCTTC. Protein product: CASSIPYNEQFF.

The V call is TRBV11-2, the J call TRBJ2-1; 9 bases align to TRBD1. The V segment lost 5 bases and the J segment 4 bases; nucleotides outside the gene matches: 9. Looked up from germline, CDR1 is SGHAT and CDR2 is FQNNGV. The CDR3 has 16 amino acids. This chain's CDR3 is CASSIFRDREYNEQFF. CDR3 nucleotides: TGTGCCAGCAGCATATTTCGGGACAGGGAATACAATGAGCAGTTCTTC.

This rearrangement joins TRBV7-2 to TRBJ2-3; D is possibly TRBD2 (5 bases). The germline V gene encodes CDR1 SGHTA and CDR2 FQGNSA. The V end lost 5 bases, the J end lost 6 bases, and 18 bases lay between the germline ends. The CDR3 spans 15 residues. CDR3 bases: TGTGCCAGCAGCAAACGGTCTAGCCTCCCGGATACGCAGTATTTT. Its translation: CASSKRSSLPDTQYF.

This clone was seen only once. The V call is TRBV7-9, the J call TRBJ2-1, with a tentative D call TRBD2 (5 bases). There are 14 residues in the CDR3. V was trimmed by 1 base and J by 4 bases, leaving 8 bases between them. Germline CDR1 is SEHNR and CDR2 is FQNEAQ (reference sequence). CDR3 nucleotide sequence: TGTGCCAGCAGCTTAGGGACTGGTTACAATGAGCAGTTCTTC. It encodes CASSLGTGYNEQFF. The variable domain in full, completed from reference TRBV7-9 and TRBJ2-1, reads DTGVSQNPRHKITKRGQNVTFRCDPISEHNRLYWYRQTLGQGPEFLTYFQNEAQLEKSRLLSDRFSAERPKGSFSTLEIQRTEQGDSAMYLCASSLGTGYNEQFFGPGTRLTVL.

This clone has a single count. This sequence joins TRBV4-1 and TRBJ2-5, with D uncertain. Germline CDR1 and CDR2: MGHRA and YSYEKL. The CDR3 totals 17 residues. Trimming shortened V by 0 bases and J by 0 bases, and 14 bases separated the two germline ends. CDR3 nucleotides: TGCGCCAGCAGCCAAGAACGTTTGGAAGGGTACCAAGAGACCCAGTACTTC. Translation gives CASSQERLEGYQETQYF.

This chain connects TRBV19 to TRBJ2-2; D call uncertain. Germline CDR1 LNHDA, CDR2 SQIVND (reference sequence). V was shortened by 0 bases and J by 7 bases, with 9 bases between the two germline ends. This CDR3 spans 14 amino acids. DNA of the CDR3: TGTGCCAGTAGTATAGATCCCCCAGGCGGGGAGCTGTTTTTT. Amino acid sequence: CASSIDPPGGELFF.

The CDR3 spells CASSQDGQLGQYF. Written as DNA, the CDR3 is TGTGCCAGCAGCCAAGATGGGCAACTAGGGCAGTATTTT. The chain employs TRBV3-1 (or the pseudogene TRBV3-2) and TRBJ2-3; a possible D gene is TRBD2 (5 bases). From germline, CDR1 is LGHDT and CDR2 YNNKEL (reference sequence). Between the trimmed V and J ends, which lost 0 bases and 11 bases, there was a span of 12 bases. The CDR3 length is 13 residues.

The genes are TRBV4-2 and TRBJ2-1, with D possibly being TRBD2 (6 bases). The CDR3 loop spans 15 amino acids. Trimming shortened V by 0 bases and J by 3 bases, and 9 bases separated the two germline ends. Looked up from germline, CDR1 is LGHNA and CDR2 is YNFKEQ. Written as DNA, the CDR3 is TGTGCCAGCAGCCAAGAGCCTAGCGACTACAATGAGCAGTTCTTC. Translated: CASSQEPSDYNEQFF.

V is TRBV5-6 and J is TRBJ2-3; TRBD2 agrees at 10 bases. Per germline, CDR1 SGHDT and CDR2 YYEEEE. The CDR3 is 14 residues long. Trimming at V came to 5 bases and at J to 2 bases, leaving 2 bases not matched to a gene. The CDR3 coding sequence is TGTGCCAGCAGGGGACTAGCGCACACAGATACGCAGTATTTT. Translation: CASRGLAHTDTQYF. The full variable domain, in which reference TRBV5-6 and TRBJ2-3 provide the parts outside the CDR3, is DAGVTQSPTHLIKTRGQQVTLRCSPKSGHDTVSWYQQALGQGPQFIFQYYEEEERQRGNFPDRFSGHQFPNYSSELNVNALLLGDSALYLCASRGLAHTDTQYFGPGTRLTVL.

Regarding this clone: Other DNA sequences within the sample encode an identical CDR3. V gene TRBV28 combines with J gene TRBJ1-5; D not resolved. This CDR3 comprises 12 residues. Trimming shortened V by 1 base and J by 6 bases, and 4 bases separated the two germline ends. Germline values: CDR1 MDHEN, CDR2 SYDVKM. In nucleotides, the CDR3 is TGTGCCAGCAGTTTATCGGGTCAGCCCCAGCATTTT. Translating gives CASSLSGQPQHF.

V and J are TRBV11-2 and TRBJ1-2; 11 nucleotides line up with TRBD1. The CDR3 is 14 amino acids. With 5 bases clipped from V and 8 bases from J, the junction kept 7 bases outside the gene matches. Germline CDR1 SGHAT, CDR2 FQNNGV. CDR3 sequence (DNA): TGTGCCAGCAGCCCCCGGGGACAGGGGGTGGGCTACACCTTC. Protein sequence: CASSPRGQGVGYTF.

This clone was seen only once. The V gene is TRBV7-3, the J gene TRBJ1-1; 7 bases fit TRBD1. V dropped 2 bases and J dropped 4; count of bases not matched to a gene: 16. CDR1 SGHTA and CDR2 FQGTGA come from the germline V gene. The length of the CDR3 is 18 residues. The CDR3 loop is CASSLYGRRGQQFTEAFF. DNA for the CDR3: TGTGCCAGCAGCTTATATGGGAGGAGGGGGCAGCAGTTCACTGAAGCTTTCTTT.

This sequence joins TRBV7-9 and TRBJ2-1; 10 bases are a match to TRBD2. This CDR3 is built from 15 residues. Germline CDR1 reads SEHNR; CDR2 reads FQNEAQ (reference sequence). The J segment lost 3 bases and the V segment lost 4 bases, leaving 3 bases of the junction unmatched. CDR3 in amino acids: CASSSWTSGYNEQFF. CDR3 nucleotides: TGTGCCAGCAGCTCTTGGACTAGCGGCTACAATGAGCAGTTCTTC.